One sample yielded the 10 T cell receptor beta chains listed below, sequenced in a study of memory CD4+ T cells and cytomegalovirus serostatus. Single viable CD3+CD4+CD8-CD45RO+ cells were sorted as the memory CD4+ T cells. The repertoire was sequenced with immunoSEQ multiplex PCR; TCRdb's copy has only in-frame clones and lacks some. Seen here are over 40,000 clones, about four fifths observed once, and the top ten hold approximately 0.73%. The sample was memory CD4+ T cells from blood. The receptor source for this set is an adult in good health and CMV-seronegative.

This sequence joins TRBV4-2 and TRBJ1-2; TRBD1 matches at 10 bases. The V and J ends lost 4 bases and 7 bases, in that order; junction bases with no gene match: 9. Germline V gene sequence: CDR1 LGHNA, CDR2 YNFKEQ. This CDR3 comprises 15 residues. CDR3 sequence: CASSPPGQGFGGYTF. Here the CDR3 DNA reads TGTGCCAGCAGCCCCCCGGGACAGGGGTTTGGTGGCTACACCTTC.

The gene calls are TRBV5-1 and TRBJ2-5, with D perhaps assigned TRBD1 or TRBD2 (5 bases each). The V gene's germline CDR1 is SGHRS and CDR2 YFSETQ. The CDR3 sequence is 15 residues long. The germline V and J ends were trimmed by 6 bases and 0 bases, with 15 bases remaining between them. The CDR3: CASTEGITYQETQYF. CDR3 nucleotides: TGCGCCAGCACCGAGGGGATAACGTACCAAGAGACCCAGTACTTC.

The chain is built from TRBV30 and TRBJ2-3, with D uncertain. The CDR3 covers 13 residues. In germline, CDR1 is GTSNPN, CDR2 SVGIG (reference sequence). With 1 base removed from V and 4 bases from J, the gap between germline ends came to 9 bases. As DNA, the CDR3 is TGTGCCTGGAGTGAGGGCGACTCAGATACGCAGTATTTT. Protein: CAWSEGDSDTQYF. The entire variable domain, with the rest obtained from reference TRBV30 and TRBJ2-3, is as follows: SQTIHQWPATLVQPVGSPLSLECTVEGTSNPNLYWYRQAAGRGLQLLFYSVGIGQISSEVPQNLSASRPQDRQFILSSKKLLLSDSGFYLCAWSEGDSDTQYFGPGTRLTVL.

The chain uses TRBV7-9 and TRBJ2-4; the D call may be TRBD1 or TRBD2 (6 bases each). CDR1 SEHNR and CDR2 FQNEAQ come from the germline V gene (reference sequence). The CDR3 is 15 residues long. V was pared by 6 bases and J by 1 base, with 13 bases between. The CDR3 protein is CASSWGAVAKNIQYF. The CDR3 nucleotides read TGTGCCAGCAGTTGGGGGGCCGTGGCCAAAAACATTCAGTACTTC.

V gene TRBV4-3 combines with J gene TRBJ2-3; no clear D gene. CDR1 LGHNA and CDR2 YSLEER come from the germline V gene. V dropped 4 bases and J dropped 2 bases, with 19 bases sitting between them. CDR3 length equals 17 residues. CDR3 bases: TGCGCCAGCAGCCTCTCCTACCCCCGGGCGAACACAGATACGCAGTATTTT. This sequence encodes CASSLSYPRANTDTQYF.

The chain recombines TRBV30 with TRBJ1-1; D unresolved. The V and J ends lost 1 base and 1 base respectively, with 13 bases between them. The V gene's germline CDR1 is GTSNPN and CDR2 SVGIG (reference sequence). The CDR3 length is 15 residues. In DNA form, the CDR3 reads TGTGCCTGGAGTGAGTCCCGCGCAGGGAACACTGAAGCTTTCTTT. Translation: CAWSESRAGNTEAFF. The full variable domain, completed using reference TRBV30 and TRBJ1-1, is SQTIHQWPATLVQPVGSPLSLECTVEGTSNPNLYWYRQAAGRGLQLLFYSVGIGQISSEVPQNLSASRPQDRQFILSSKKLLLSDSGFYLCAWSESRAGNTEAFFGQGTRLTVV.

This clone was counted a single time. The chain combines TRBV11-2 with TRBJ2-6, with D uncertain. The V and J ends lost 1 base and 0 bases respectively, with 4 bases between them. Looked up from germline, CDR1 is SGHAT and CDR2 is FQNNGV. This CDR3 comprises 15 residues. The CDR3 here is CASSLVRSGANVLTF. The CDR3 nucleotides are TGTGCCAGCAGCTTAGTCCGCTCTGGGGCCAACGTCCTGACTTTC.

The CDR3 region is CAISDRAGANVLTF. The CDR3 DNA follows: TGTGCCATCAGTGACAGGGCTGGGGCCAACGTCCTGACTTTC. V and J are TRBV10-3 and TRBJ2-6; D is perhaps TRBD1 (5 bases). CDR1 and CDR2 (germline): ENHRY, SYGVKD. The CDR3 length is 14 residues. V was trimmed by 3 bases and J by 2 bases, leaving 5 bases between them.

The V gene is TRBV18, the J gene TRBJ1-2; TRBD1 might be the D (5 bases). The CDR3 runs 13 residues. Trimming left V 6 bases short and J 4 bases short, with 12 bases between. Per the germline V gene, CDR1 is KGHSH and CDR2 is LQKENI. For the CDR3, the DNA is TGTGCCAGCTCCTTGGACACAGTCTATGGCTACACCTTC. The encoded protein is CASSLDTVYGYTF.

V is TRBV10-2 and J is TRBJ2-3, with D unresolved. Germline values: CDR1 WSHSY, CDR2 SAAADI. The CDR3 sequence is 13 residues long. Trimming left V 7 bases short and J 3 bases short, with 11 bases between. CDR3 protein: CASKEVVTDTQYF. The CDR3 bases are TGCGCCAGCAAAGAGGTAGTAACAGATACGCAGTATTTT.